This TCR beta chain came from a study of cytomegalovirus exposure and HLA in healthy donors. As for the study in general: Samples from HLA-typed donors yielded 85 million to 95 million unique TCRs in an early data release.

PCR primers comprised 60 Vbeta and 13 Jbeta primers. Clones were sequenced by immunoSEQ multiplex PCR, and TCRdb holds only the in-frame ones, with some missing. The sample has over 100,000 clones. The germline gives CDR1 SGDLS, CDR2 YYNGEE. The CDR3 spans 16 residues. V lost 2 bases and J 0 bases, leaving 13 bases between the germline ends. The source material was PBMCs. This TCR came from a woman between 35 and 50 years old in good health and CMV-seropositive. The V and J genes are TRBV9 and TRBJ2-3, with D perhaps matching TRBD1 (6 bases). The chain's CDR3 is CASSVRGQPSTDTQYF. In DNA form, the CDR3 reads TGTGCCAGCAGCGTCCGAGGACAGCCTAGCACAGATACGCAGTATTTT.